Listed here are 15 T cell receptor beta chains from one sample, sequenced in a study of shared clonotypes between healthy human individuals. Data came from immunoSEQ multiplex PCR; TCRdb stores just in-frame clones and leaves some out. The sample contains 2.3 million or so clones, 93% of which appear only once. Source material: naive CD4+ T cells from PBMCs. Subset given: CD45RA+ positively selected. These receptors were taken from a young man in good health. Some clones in this sample may be carry-over from other donors' samples.

The rearrangement links TRBV5-1 to TRBJ2-7; 11 bases align to TRBD2. The CDR3 runs to 15 residues. The germline CDR1 and CDR2 sequences are SGHRS and YFSETQ. J gave up 4 bases and V 0 bases, and 3 bases lay outside the gene matches. The CDR3 protein is CASSLVSSGRYEQYF. DNA for the CDR3: TGCGCCAGCAGCTTGGTCTCTAGCGGGAGGTACGAGCAGTACTTC.

The sample holds one count of this clone. This chain links TRBV6-1 with TRBJ2-5; 9 bases line up with TRBD2. The CDR3 is made up of 15 amino acids. Germline CDR1 MNHNS, CDR2 SASEGT. V was clipped by 4 bases and J by 5 bases; unmatched bases: 8. The CDR3 sequence is CASSVGLALGETQYF. CDR3 in DNA: TGTGCCAGCAGTGTGGGACTAGCCCTCGGGGAGACCCAGTACTTC.

CDR3 amino acids: CASKTGTGYNQPQHF. The CDR3 nucleotides are TGTGCCAGTAAGACCGGGACTGGATACAATCAGCCCCAGCATTTT. The V and J genes are TRBV19 and TRBJ1-5; a weak D match, TRBD1 (5 bases). The CDR3 totals 15 residues. V was pared by 7 bases and J by 3 bases, with 16 bases between. Per germline, CDR1 LNHDA and CDR2 SQIVND (reference sequence).

The gene calls are TRBV5-1 and TRBJ2-2, with unresolved D. Trimming stripped 4 bases from V and 0 bases from J, with 13 bases between. Germline CDR1 and CDR2: SGHRS and YFSETQ. This CDR3 has 16 amino acids. The CDR3 region has the DNA TGCGCCAGCAGCACCCCTTTGACTGCGAACACCGGGGAGCTGTTTTTT. The encoded protein is CASSTPLTANTGELFF. The whole variable domain, filled in from reference TRBV5-1 and TRBJ2-2, reads KAGVTQTPRYLIKTRGQQVTLSCSPISGHRSVSWYQQTPGQGLQFLFEYFSETQRNKGNFPGRFSGRQFSNSRSEMNVSTLELGDSALYLCASSTPLTANTGELFFGEGSRLTVL.

The V call is TRBV5-1, the J call TRBJ2-1; 13 positions match TRBD2. This CDR3 contains 18 residues. V lost 5 bases, J lost 0 bases, and 8 bases stayed unmatched. The germline V gene encodes CDR1 SGHRS and CDR2 YFSETQ. The CDR3 reads CASRSLAGGQSSYNEQFF. The DNA of the CDR3 is TGCGCCAGCAGATCACTAGCGGGAGGGCAAAGCTCCTACAATGAGCAGTTCTTC.

This sequence joins TRBV7-9 and TRBJ1-3; D is perhaps TRBD1 (6 bases). Germline loops: CDR1 SEHNR, CDR2 FQNEAQ (reference sequence). Trimming took off 5 bases at V and 2 bases at J, with 13 bases between the two ends. The CDR3 loop spans 15 amino acids. Here the CDR3 DNA reads TGTGCCAGCAGCCAACCCGAGGGGGCTGGAAACACCATATATTTT. Translation gives CASSQPEGAGNTIYF. The full variable domain, with the rest looked up from reference TRBV7-9 and TRBJ1-3, is DTGVSQNPRHKITKRGQNVTFRCDPISEHNRLYWYRQTLGQGPEFLTYFQNEAQLEKSRLLSDRFSAERPKGSFSTLEIQRTEQGDSAMYLCASSQPEGAGNTIYFGEGSWLTVV.

The table lists this clone with a count of one. The V and J genes are TRBV9 and TRBJ1-1, with 12 bases that match TRBD1. The V gene end was trimmed by 4 bases and the J gene end by 4 bases; junction bases not matched to a gene: 11. The germline CDR1 and CDR2 sequences are SGDLS and YYNGEE. The CDR3 is made up of 17 amino acids. The CDR3 protein is CASSPTGQGAWGTEAFF. In DNA form, the CDR3 reads TGTGCCAGCAGCCCCACGGGACAGGGGGCTTGGGGCACTGAAGCTTTCTTT. The full variable domain, its missing parts supplied by reference TRBV9 and TRBJ1-1, is DSGVTQTPKHLITATGQRVTLRCSPRSGDLSVYWYQQSLDQGLQFLIQYYNGEERAKGNILERFSAQQFPDLHSELNLSSLELGDSALYFCASSPTGQGAWGTEAFFGQGTRLTVV.

Points on this clone: A read error may account for a junction end that differs from germline. The V gene is TRBV7-9, the J gene TRBJ2-2, with D unclear. The CDR3 contains 13 residues. In germline, CDR1 is SEHNR, CDR2 FQNEAQ (reference sequence). The DNA for the CDR3 is TGTGCCAGCAGCCTAGAGAACTCCGGGGAGCTGTTTTTT. Translation: CASSLENSGELFF.

With regard to this clone: The sample holds other DNA sequences that translate to the same CDR3. V is TRBV5-1 and J is TRBJ1-5; D is unresolved. V was clipped by 2 bases and J by 5 bases, with 8 bases between them. The CDR3 totals 13 residues. Per the germline V gene, CDR1 is SGHRS and CDR2 is YFSETQ. CDR3 loop: CASSLSGDQPQHF. In DNA, the CDR3 is TGCGCCAGCAGCTTAAGCGGCGATCAGCCCCAGCATTTT.

J is TRBJ1-2 and V is TRBV7-2; weak D call: TRBD1 (5 bases). This CDR3 is built from 13 residues. Deletions cut 5 bases from V and 8 bases from J, with 15 bases between. Per germline, CDR1 SGHTA and CDR2 FQGNSA. The CDR3 here is CASSQTQAAGYTF. CDR3 DNA sequence: TGTGCCAGCAGCCAGACACAGGCAGCGGGCTACACCTTC.

The chain carries TRBV18 and TRBJ2-7, with a weak D call TRBD2 (5 bases). V was clipped by 2 bases and J by 3 bases, with 14 bases between them. In germline, CDR1 is KGHSH, CDR2 LQKENI. The length of the CDR3 is 15 residues. The CDR3 coding sequence is TGTGCCAGCTCACCAGGGAAGGGAGTTGGCTACGAGCAGTACTTC. Translated, it gives CASSPGKGVGYEQYF.

The chain recombines TRBV5-4 with TRBJ2-7; 8 bases fit TRBD1. Germline V gene lookup returns CDR1 SGHNT and CDR2 YYREEE (reference sequence). Trimming cost V 4 bases and J 2 bases; bases outside gene matches: 8. The CDR3 spans 15 residues. The CDR3 reads CASSTSQGDPYEQYF. The CDR3 bases are TGTGCCAGCAGCACGTCACAGGGGGACCCCTACGAGCAGTACTTC. Combining the CDR3 with reference TRBV5-4 and TRBJ2-7 gives the whole variable domain ETGVTQSPTHLIKTRGQQVTLRCSSQSGHNTVSWYQQALGQGPQFIFQYYREEENGRGNFPPRFSGLQFPNYSSELNVNALELDDSALYLCASSTSQGDPYEQYFGPGTRLTVT.

The chain joins TRBV4-3 to TRBJ2-5; D might be TRBD1 (5 bases). V was pared by 1 base and J by 4 bases, with 13 bases between. Germline CDR1 LGHNA, CDR2 YSLEER. The CDR3 loop spans 15 amino acids. CDR3 DNA sequence: TGCGCCAGCAGCCAAGGAATAGGGGATTTAGAGACCCAGTACTTC. Its translation is CASSQGIGDLETQYF.

V gene TRBV6-6 combines with J gene TRBJ2-5; TRBD2 matches 8 bases. The CDR3 extends over 16 amino acids. Germline CDR1 reads MNHNY; CDR2 reads SVGAGI (reference sequence). V dropped 5 bases and J dropped 1; count of bases not matched to a gene: 9. CDR3 in DNA: TGTGCCAGCAGTCCCCCGGGTAGCGGGGCCCAAGAGACCCAGTACTTC. As protein: CASSPPGSGAQETQYF.

Turning to this clone: One end of the junction varies from germline; a read error may be responsible. The chain uses TRBV28 and TRBJ2-7, with 10 bases lining up with TRBD2. The CDR3 is made up of 13 amino acids. The germline CDR1 and CDR2 sequences are MDHEN and SYDVKM. CDR3 loop: CASSLQILAGADF. CDR3 coding DNA: TGTGCCAGCAGTTTACAGATTCTAGCGGGAGCGGACTTC.